These T cell receptor beta chains were read from a single sample in a study of PD-1 blockade in mismatch repair-deficient tumors. Only in-frame clones appear in the TCRdb table, and some are missing; sequencing was by immunoSEQ multiplex PCR. Of under 50,000 clones listed, over 75% are singletons. The sample was PBMCs, taken before pembrolizumab treatment. These receptors originate from an adult with mismatch repair-deficient cancer. Each CDR3 is given without its conserved first and last residue. Where a row states a size, it is once, few, many or the class of an expanded clone; other rows omit it.

>.|TRBJ2-2|TRBV11-1
ASSDRDGIPNTGELF
>.|TRBJ2-2|TRBV28
ASSFSPFRPGELF
>.|TRBJ1-2|TRBV4-1
ASSQSGPLGYT
>.|TRBJ2-1|TRBV9
ASSPTSGSYNEQF
>.|TRBJ2-1|TRBV6-4
ASSDGAGGYNEQF
>.|TRBJ2-1|TRBV5-1
ASSLANEQF
>.|TRBJ2-2|TRBV4-2
ASSVGLAEHTGELF
>.|TRBJ2-5|TRBV2
ASSGGGETQY
>.|TRBJ1-2|TRBV7-8
ASSLAPTGGRLDYGYT
>.|TRBJ1-4|TRBV9
ASSARDSNEKLF
>.|TRBJ2-5|TRBV13
ASSSGQGQETQY
>.|TRBJ1-2|TRBV5-5
ASSLGQGANYGYT
>.|TRBJ1-2|TRBV5-5
ASSLEQGYGYT
>.|TRBJ2-5|TRBV9
ASSGGAAGEETQY
>few|TRBJ1-1|TRBV6-1
ASSHDNTEAF
>.|TRBJ2-2|TRBV4-3
ASSQDRGFSTGELF
>.|TRBJ2-2|TRBV27
ASSFDQGHLGELF
>.|TRBJ2-1|TRBV28
ASSTPWSSLFTTSYNEQF
>.|TRBJ2-7|TRBV11-3
ASSLMAGRHEQY
>.|TRBJ2-7|TRBV2
ASSGGMSYEQY
>.|TRBJ2-7|TRBV18
ASSNQGVSYEQY
>.|TRBJ2-3|TRBV11-2
ASSPGQLAGVADTQY
>.|TRBJ2-3|TRBV7-3
ASSSQKLAARTDTQY
>.|TRBJ1-2|TRBV6-6
ASSWADYNYGYT
>few|TRBJ2-1|TRBV7-9
ASSSWREGSGEQF
>once|TRBJ1-1|TRBV4-1
ASSRGQGMEAF
>.|TRBJ2-7|TRBV27
ASGIYEQY
>.|TRBJ2-3|TRBV18
ASSPGWLNTDTQY
>.|TRBJ1-5|TRBV2
ASSDPRGNQPQH
>.|TRBJ2-5|TRBV19
ASSPQGPVGETQY
>.|TRBJ2-5|TRBV6-5
ASSYGVSGETQY
>.|TRBJ2-2|TRBV6-1
AIKTSGDTGELF
>.|TRBJ2-5|TRBV7-9
ASSLRTSGRRETQY
>.|TRBJ2-3|TRBV18
ASSPNQQVGDTQY
>few|TRBJ1-1|TRBV6-5
ASSFLGVRANTEAF
>.|TRBJ1-1|TRBV5-5
ASSLAPGSVNTEAF
>.|TRBJ2-5|TRBV7-2
ASSLMAAQETQY
>once|TRBJ2-2|TRBV7-9
ASSRDLNTGELF
>.|TRBJ2-3|TRBV27
ASSSGQGSYRNTQY
>.|TRBJ2-1|TRBV19
ASSIGLAGDGSSYNEQF
>.|TRBJ1-3|TRBV5-1
ASTDSTGNTIY
>.|TRBJ2-1|TRBV27
ASSPRQDPYNEQF
>.|TRBJ2-1|TRBV9
ASSVARVGVEQF
>.|TRBJ2-2|TRBV2
ASSEINTGELF
>.|TRBJ2-5|TRBV6-1
ASSPGEETQY
>.|TRBJ2-1|TRBV18
ASSPQAGVGNEQF
>.|TRBJ2-1|TRBV7-7
ASSLQDGSGNEQF
>.|TRBJ2-3|TRBV7-6
ASSRGGSRNTDTQY
>.|TRBJ1-5|TRBV10-3
AISGNQGQDQPQH
>few|TRBJ2-3|TRBV30
AWSVPLSTDTQY
>.|TRBJ2-1|TRBV7-3
ASSTSGTSYNEQF
>.|TRBJ2-6|TRBV7-2
ASSLESPGANVLT
>.|TRBJ2-1|TRBV6-1
ASSDVGGEQF
>few|TRBJ2-5|TRBV4-3
ASSQGLVWREERQETQY
>.|TRBJ1-2|TRBV18
ASSPSGTGGPSYYGYT